This TCR beta chain was identified during a study of blood T cell repertoires in COVID-19. Original analysis: Nucleated cell number was recorded as an estimate derived from reference gene primer amplification. Sequencing was performed with immunoSEQ multiplex PCR; in TCRdb, only in-frame clones are kept and a portion is missing. Clone size and the V and J calls come from that table; the DNA yielded D and trimming. The repertoire has almost 200,000 clones, around 89% of them found once; the top ten carry 7.5% to 10%. The length of the CDR3 is 13 residues. With 1 base removed from V and 4 bases from J, the gap between germline ends came to 7 bases. Per the germline V gene, CDR1 is MNHEY and CDR2 is SMNVEV (reference sequence). Those who participated ranged in age from roughly 18 to 100 years and resided in some 24 US areas. In assigning cohorts, the study relied on participant-reported clinical history.

The rearrangement links TRBV27 to TRBJ1-1; D not certain. The TCR was taken from a woman in her late teens or twenties who had recovered from COVID-19. Input material: PBMCs or T cells enriched from blood (not recorded which). The CDR3 loop reads CASSLLEGTEAFF. The CDR3 region has the DNA TGTGCCAGCAGTTTATTGGAGGGCACTGAAGCTTTCTTT.